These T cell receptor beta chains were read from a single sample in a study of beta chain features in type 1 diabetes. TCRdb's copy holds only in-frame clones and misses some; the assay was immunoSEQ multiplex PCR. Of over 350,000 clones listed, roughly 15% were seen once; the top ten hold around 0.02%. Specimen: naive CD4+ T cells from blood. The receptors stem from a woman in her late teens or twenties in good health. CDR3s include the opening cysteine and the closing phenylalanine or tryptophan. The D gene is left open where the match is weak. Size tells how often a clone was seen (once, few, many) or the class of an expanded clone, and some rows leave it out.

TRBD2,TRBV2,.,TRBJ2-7,TGTGCCAGCAGTGCGACCCTAGCGGGTAGCTCCTACGAGCAGTACTTC,CASSATLAGSSYEQYF
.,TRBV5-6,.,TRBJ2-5,TGTGCCAGCAGCGTCGGGGAGACCCAGTACTTC,CASSVGETQYF
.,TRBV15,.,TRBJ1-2,TGTGCCACCAGCAGAGACAGGGAAACCTATGGCTACACCTTC,CATSRDRETYGYTF
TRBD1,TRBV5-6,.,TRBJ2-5,TGTGCCAGCAGCTTGGTGAGCGACAGGGCTGAGACCCAGTACTTC,CASSLVSDRAETQYF
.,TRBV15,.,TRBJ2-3,TGTGCCACCAGCAGGAGGGGGACGACTCTCACATATACGCAGTATTTT,CATSRRGTTLTYTQYF
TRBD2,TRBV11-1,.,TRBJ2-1,TGTGCCAGCAGCTTAGAGCTAGCGGGAGGGAATGAGCAGTTCTTC,CASSLELAGGNEQFF
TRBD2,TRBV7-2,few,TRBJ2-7,TGTGCCAGCAGCTTAGGGACTAGCACCTACGAGCAGTACTTC,CASSLGTSTYEQYF
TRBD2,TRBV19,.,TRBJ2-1,TGTGCCAGTAGGACTAGCGGGAGGCCGGAGCAGTTCTTC,CASRTSGRPEQFF
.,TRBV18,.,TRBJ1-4,TGTGCCAGCTCACCTCCCGGACAAGGGGAAAAACTGTTTTTT,CASSPPGQGEKLFF
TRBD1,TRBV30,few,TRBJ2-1,TGTGCCTGGGCCTCGGGACAGGGACTTTATGAGCAGTTCTTC,CAWASGQGLYEQFF
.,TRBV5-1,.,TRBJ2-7,TGCGCCAGCACCCATCGGGACTCCTACGAGCAGTACTTC,CASTHRDSYEQYF
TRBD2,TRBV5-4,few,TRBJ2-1,TGTGCCAGCAGCTCCTGGACTAGCATACATGAGCAGTTCTTC,CASSSWTSIHEQFF
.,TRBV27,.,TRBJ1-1,TGTGCCAGCAACGGACAGTTCATGAACACTGAAGCTTTCTTT,CASNGQFMNTEAFF
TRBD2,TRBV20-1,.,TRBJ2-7,TGCAGTGCCCGACTAGCGACCGAGCAGTACTTC,CSARLATEQYF
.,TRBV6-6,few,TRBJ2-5,TGTGCCAGCAGACCTCGTTTTAGGGGAGAGACCCAGTACTTC,CASRPRFRGETQYF
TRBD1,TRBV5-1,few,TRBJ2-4,TGCGCCAGCAGCTTTGGCCAACGCCGGGACAGCAAAAACATTCAGTACTTC,CASSFGQRRDSKNIQYF
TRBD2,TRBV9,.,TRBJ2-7,TGTGCCAGCAGCGTAGGGCTAGCGGGTTCCTACGAGCAGTACTTC,CASSVGLAGSYEQYF
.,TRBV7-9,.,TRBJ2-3,TGTGCCAGCAGCTTGAGCGGAGTCACAGATACGCAGTATTTT,CASSLSGVTDTQYF
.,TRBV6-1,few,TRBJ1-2,TGTGCCAGCAGTGAACAGCGGACCTATGGCTACACCTTC,CASSEQRTYGYTF
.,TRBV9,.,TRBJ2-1,TGTGCCAGCAGCGCTCGGGACTCCACCTACAATGAGCAGTTCTTC,CASSARDSTYNEQFF
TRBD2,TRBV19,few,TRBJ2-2,TGTGCCAGTAGTCCGGGACTAGCGGTCTACACCGGGGAGCTGTTTTTT,CASSPGLAVYTGELFF
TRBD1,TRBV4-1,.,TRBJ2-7,TGCGCCAGCAGCCGAGGGACAGCCTACGAGCAGTACTTC,CASSRGTAYEQYF
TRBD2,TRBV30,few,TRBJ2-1,TGTGCCTGGAGCGGGGGGGCTTTATCTGGTGAGCAGTTCTTC,CAWSGGALSGEQFF
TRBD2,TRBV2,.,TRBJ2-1,TGTGCCAGCACGCGGGAGTGGGCCAATGAGCAGTTCTTC,CASTREWANEQFF
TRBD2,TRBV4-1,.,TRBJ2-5,TGCGCCAGCAGCCAAGGCCTAGCGGCCTTAAAGACAGAGACCCAGTACTTC,CASSQGLAALKTETQYF
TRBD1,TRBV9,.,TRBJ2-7,TGTGCCAGCAGCGCGTCCGTCGGGACAGGGGACGAGCAGTACTTC,CASSASVGTGDEQYF
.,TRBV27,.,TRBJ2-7,TGTGCCAGCACGGGAGAGCAGTACTTC,CASTGEQYF
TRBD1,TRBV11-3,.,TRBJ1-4,TGTGCCAGCAGCGTCGGAGGGGGCGATGAAAAACTGTTTTTT,CASSVGGGDEKLFF
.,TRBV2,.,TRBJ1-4,TGTGCCAGCAGCAGAGCAGGGACTAATGAAAAACTGTTTTTT,CASSRAGTNEKLFF
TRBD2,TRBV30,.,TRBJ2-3,TGTGCCTGGAGTGTACTAGCGGGAGCTGGTGATACGCAGTATTTT,CAWSVLAGAGDTQYF
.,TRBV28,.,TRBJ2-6,TGTGCCAGCAACCTACAGGGATCTGGGGCCAACGTCCTGACTTTC,CASNLQGSGANVLTF
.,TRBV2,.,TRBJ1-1,TGTGCCAGCAGTGTTATCGGACTCAACAGAGGTGAAGCTTTCTTT,CASSVIGLNRGEAFF
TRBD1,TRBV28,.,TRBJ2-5,TGTGCCAGCATTCCGTATAAACAGGGGACGGAGGCGGAAGAGACCCAGTACTTC,CASIPYKQGTEAEETQYF
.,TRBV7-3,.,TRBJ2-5,TGTGCCAGTTCAAGTTACCCGGGACTCCTGGAGACCCAGTACTTC,CASSSYPGLLETQYF
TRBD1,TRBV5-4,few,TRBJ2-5,TGTGCCAGCAGTCTCAGGGGGCGCGGTGAGACCCAGTACTTC,CASSLRGRGETQYF
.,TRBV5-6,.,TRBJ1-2,TGTGCCAGCAGCTCAGGGATCTATGGCTACACCTTC,CASSSGIYGYTF
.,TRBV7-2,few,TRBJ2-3,TGTGCCAGCAGCTCCTCAGATACGCAGTATTTT,CASSSSDTQYF
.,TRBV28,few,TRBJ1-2,TGTGCCAGCTCTTCGGGGGGGAACTATGGCTACACCTTC,CASSSGGNYGYTF
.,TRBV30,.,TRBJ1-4,TGTGCCTGGAGTGTGCAGGGGCCCACGGAACTGTTTTTT,CAWSVQGPTELFF
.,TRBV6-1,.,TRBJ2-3,TGTGCCAGCAGTGACTCTAGCGACCGCACAGATACGCAGTATTTT,CASSDSSDRTDTQYF
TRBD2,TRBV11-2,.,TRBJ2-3,TGTGCCAGCAGCTTAGAACCGGGAGGGGGTGCAGATACGCAGTATTTT,CASSLEPGGGADTQYF
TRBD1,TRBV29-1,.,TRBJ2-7,TGCAGCGGGTTGGGACAGGGGGTAGAGCAGTACTTC,CSGLGQGVEQYF
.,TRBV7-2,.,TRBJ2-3,TGTGCCAGCAGCTTAAGTTCAATGGGCGGGAGAGGGGGTACGCAGTATTTT,CASSLSSMGGRGGTQYF
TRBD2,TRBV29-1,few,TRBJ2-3,TGCAGCGTTGAAGATGCCGGGACTAGCGGGTCAAAAGATACGCAGTATTTT,CSVEDAGTSGSKDTQYF
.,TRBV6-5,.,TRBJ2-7,TGTGCCAGCAGTTACACCGGCCACCGGGGCGAGCAGTACTTC,CASSYTGHRGEQYF
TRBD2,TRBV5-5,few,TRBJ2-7,TGTGCCAGCAGCCCGACTAGCGGAACCTACGAGCAGTACTTC,CASSPTSGTYEQYF
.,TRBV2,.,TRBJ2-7,TGTGCCAGCAGTACCCGAGGGGGGGGCGAGCAGTACTTC,CASSTRGGGEQYF
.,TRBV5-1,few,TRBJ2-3,TGCGCCAGCAGCTTGGATCTAGATACGCAGTATTTT,CASSLDLDTQYF
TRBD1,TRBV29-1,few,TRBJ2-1,TGCAGCGGCCAACGACAGGGCGGCAATGAGCAGTTCTTC,CSGQRQGGNEQFF
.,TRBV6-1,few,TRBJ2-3,TGTGCCAGCAGAGAACAGCCAGGGGACGGCACAGATACGCAGTATTTT,CASREQPGDGTDTQYF
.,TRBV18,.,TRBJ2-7,TGTGCCAGCTCACCAGAGCGGACTCATGTGGGGGAGCAGTACTTC,CASSPERTHVGEQYF
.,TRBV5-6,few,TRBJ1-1,TGTGCCAGCGACAGTCGAATCATGAACACTGAAGCTTTCTTT,CASDSRIMNTEAFF
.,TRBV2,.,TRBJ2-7,TGTGCCAGCAGTGTGACTGGACTTGTATACGAGCAGTACTTC,CASSVTGLVYEQYF
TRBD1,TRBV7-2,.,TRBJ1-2,TGTGCCAGCAAGAGGGGACAGGCTATCAACTATGGCTACACCTTC,CASKRGQAINYGYTF
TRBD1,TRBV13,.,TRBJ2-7,TGTGCCAGCAGCCCTGGACAGGGGGTGTACGAGCAGTACTTC,CASSPGQGVYEQYF